This passage covers 19 T cell receptor beta chains from one sample sequenced in a study of T cell responses to AZD1222 COVID-19 vaccine. TCRdb's table, derived via immunoSEQ multiplex PCR, lists solely in-frame clones and lacks some. The sample records under 95,000 clones, approximately 87% being singletons. The sequenced sample was peripheral blood, obtained 28 days after the second AZD1222 dose. These receptors came from an adult who received the AZD1222 COVID-19 vaccine.

J is TRBJ1-1 and V is TRBV27; D gene ambiguous. This CDR3 is built from 15 residues. Trimming removed 3 bases at V and 0 bases at J, with 11 bases between. Germline assignment: CDR1 MNHEY and CDR2 SMNVEV (reference sequence). The CDR3 sequence: CASSFGTAMNTEAFF. Here the CDR3 DNA reads TGTGCCAGCAGTTTTGGAACAGCTATGAACACTGAAGCTTTCTTT.

J is TRBJ1-1 and V is TRBV6-4; D is possibly TRBD1 (5 bases). Germline values: CDR1 MRHNA, CDR2 SNTAGT. This CDR3 is 11 amino acids long. Deletions cut 2 bases from V and 11 bases from J, with 9 bases between. DNA of the CDR3: TGTGCCAGCAGTGACGGAGGGGTTGCTTTCTTT. Its translation: CASSDGGVAFF.

The rearrangement joins TRBV7-2 to TRBJ2-7; D perhaps matches TRBD1 (6 bases). CDR3 length equals 16 residues. Germline V gene lookup returns CDR1 SGHTA and CDR2 FQGNSA. V lost 0 bases and J lost 0, with 12 bases in between. CDR3 sequence reads: CASSLAESDSSYEQYF. CDR3 sequence (DNA): TGTGCCAGCAGCTTAGCCGAATCGGACAGCTCCTACGAGCAGTACTTC.

The chain carries TRBV25-1 and TRBJ1-1, with D unclear. This CDR3 comprises 14 residues. Trimming shortened V by 3 bases and J by 0 bases, and 8 bases separated the two germline ends. CDR1 MGHDK and CDR2 SYGVNS come from the germline V gene. CDR3 DNA sequence: TGTGCCAGCAGTGACCCGGGCATGAACACTGAAGCTTTCTTT. Translating gives CASSDPGMNTEAFF.

The chain joins TRBV6-6 to TRBJ2-3; possibly TRBD2 for D (6 bases). Trimming took off 2 bases at V and 5 bases at J, with 14 bases between the two ends. Germline CDR1 reads MNHNY; CDR2 reads SVGAGI (reference sequence). The CDR3 runs to 15 residues. The chain's CDR3 is CASSYPATEGDTQYF. The CDR3 nucleotides are TGTGCCAGCAGTTACCCGGCTACGGAGGGAGATACGCAGTATTTT.

This clone was seen a few times. This chain connects TRBV10-3 to TRBJ2-7, with 7 positions matching TRBD1. Per the germline V gene, CDR1 is ENHRY and CDR2 is SYGVKD. Trimming cost V 1 base and J 2 bases; bases outside gene matches: 5. The CDR3 runs to 15 residues. The CDR3 reads CAISEFMTGTYEQYF. The CDR3 DNA reads as TGTGCCATCAGTGAGTTTATGACAGGGACCTACGAGCAGTACTTC.

J is TRBJ1-1 and V is TRBV7-3; tentative D call: TRBD1 (5 bases). Deletions cut 6 bases from V and 2 bases from J, with 10 bases between. Germline CDR1 SGHTA, CDR2 FQGTGA. This CDR3 region has 13 residues. The CDR3 reads CASRRQRNTEAFF. DNA of the CDR3: TGTGCCAGCAGGCGACAGAGAAACACTGAAGCTTTCTTT.

The genes are TRBV19 and TRBJ1-5; TRBD1 is a possible D gene (5 bases). V was pared by 4 bases and J by 0 bases, with 13 bases between. CDR3 length equals 16 residues. Germline V gives CDR1 LNHDA, CDR2 SQIVND (reference sequence). The CDR3 spells CASSTGGGYSNQPQHF. As DNA, the CDR3 is TGTGCCAGTAGTACAGGCGGGGGATATAGCAATCAGCCCCAGCATTTT. The complete variable domain, with remaining parts taken from reference TRBV19 and TRBJ1-5, reads DGGITQSPKYLFRKEGQNVTLSCEQNLNHDAMYWYRQDPGQGLRLIYYSQIVNDFQKGDIAEGYSVSREKKESFPLTVTSAQKNPTAFYLCASSTGGGYSNQPQHFGDGTRLSIL.

The chain carries TRBV28 and TRBJ1-2; D gene uncertain. CDR3 length: 13 amino acids. Germline V gene data show CDR1 as MDHEN and CDR2 as SYDVKM. V was clipped by 4 bases and J by 4 bases, with 10 bases between them. The CDR3 reads CASSSVAGYGYTF. For the CDR3, the DNA is TGTGCCAGCAGTTCCGTCGCAGGCTATGGCTACACCTTC.

This clone showed up just once. The DNA for the CDR3 is TGTGCCAGCAGGGGGACAGGGGGAAACAAAAACATTCAGTACTTC. It translates to CASRGTGGNKNIQYF. The chain is built from TRBV5-8 and TRBJ2-4; 11 bases line up with TRBD1. CDR1 is SGHTS, CDR2 YDEGEE, per germline. V lost 5 bases and J lost 3; bases outside the gene matches: 4. The CDR3 covers 15 residues.

This chain joins TRBV30 and TRBJ2-5; possibly TRBD1 or TRBD2 for D (6 bases each). The CDR3 contains 14 residues. Deletions cut 5 bases from V and 3 bases from J, with 16 bases between. From germline, CDR1 is GTSNPN and CDR2 SVGIG (reference sequence). The chain's CDR3 is CAWGTGRREETQYF. CDR3 coding DNA: TGTGCCTGGGGAACAGGGAGGCGGGAAGAGACCCAGTACTTC.

This clone was detected once. The chain has TRBV7-2 and TRBJ2-7; the D gene is possibly TRBD1 (6 bases). Trimming took 2 bases from V and 7 from J, leaving 9 bases between them. This CDR3 is 12 amino acids long. From germline, CDR1 is SGHTA and CDR2 FQGNSA. The CDR3 nucleotides are TGTGCCAGCAGCTTAAATAGGGGGGAGCAGTACTTC. As protein: CASSLNRGEQYF.

This clone was seen once. The V and J genes are TRBV4-2 and TRBJ2-3; D uncertain. Germline V gene data show CDR1 as LGHNA and CDR2 as YNFKEQ. Trimming left V 5 bases short and J 3 bases short, with 15 bases between. This CDR3 is 15 amino acids long. The CDR3 loop is CASSDWSRSTDTQYF. CDR3 in DNA: TGTGCCAGCAGCGATTGGTCCAGATCAACAGATACGCAGTATTTT.

V and J are TRBV30 and TRBJ2-3, with D maybe TRBD2 (6 bases). This CDR3 comprises 13 residues. Germline V lookup: CDR1 GTSNPN, CDR2 SVGIG (reference sequence). Trimming took 8 bases from V and 5 from J, leaving 17 bases between them. The CDR3 DNA reads TGTGCCCAGCAGTTGGGGGGTAGAGATACGCAGTATTTT. Residues: CAQQLGGRDTQYF. The variable domain in full, completed from reference TRBV30 and TRBJ2-3, reads SQTIHQWPATLVQPVGSPLSLECTVEGTSNPNLYWYRQAAGRGLQLLFYSVGIGQISSEVPQNLSASRPQDRQFILSSKKLLLSDSGFYLCAQQLGGRDTQYFGPGTRLTVL.

This chain links TRBV2 with TRBJ2-2; 7 bases are a match to TRBD1. Germline loops: CDR1 SNHLY, CDR2 FYNNEI. With V trimmed by 10 bases and J by 6 bases, 8 bases remained unmatched. There are 13 residues in the CDR3. CDR3 nucleotides: TGTGCCACCCGGACAGGAGGCTCCGGGGAGCTGTTTTTT. Translating gives CATRTGGSGELFF.

This sequence joins TRBV18 and TRBJ2-7; a weak D match, TRBD1 (6 bases). CDR1 and CDR2 (germline): KGHSH, LQKENI. This CDR3 is built from 14 residues. Trimming cost V 2 bases and J 6 bases, with 14 bases left between them. In DNA, the CDR3 is TGTGCCAGCTCACCAGGGGGCGAGGGATTCGAGCAGTACTTC. As protein: CASSPGGEGFEQYF.

The chain joins TRBV24-1 to TRBJ1-1; 7 bases are shared with TRBD1. The CDR3 is 15 residues long. From germline, CDR1 is KGHDR and CDR2 SFDVKD. V was pared by 9 bases and J by 1 base, with 10 bases of the junction left unmatched. CDR3 sequence: CATLRTGSSNTEAFF. CDR3 coding DNA: TGTGCCACCCTTAGGACAGGATCCTCGAACACTGAAGCTTTCTTT.

The V and J genes are TRBV28 and TRBJ1-2; no definite D call. Germline values: CDR1 MDHEN, CDR2 SYDVKM. The CDR3 is 18 residues long. V was pared by 3 bases and J by 1 base, with 21 bases between. As DNA, the CDR3 is TGTGCCAGCAGTTTTCTTCCCGGACGGACTTGGGTTAACTATGGCTACACCTTC. It encodes CASSFLPGRTWVNYGYTF.

This clone was seen once. This chain uses TRBV25-1 with TRBJ2-1, with 9 nucleotides matching TRBD2. Trimming cost V 6 bases and J 0 bases; bases outside gene matches: 6. Germline CDR1 reads MGHDK; CDR2 reads SYGVNS. The CDR3 loop spans 16 amino acids. The CDR3 sequence is CASSLSGGSSYNEQFF. CDR3 nucleotides: TGTGCCAGCAGCCTCAGCGGGGGGAGCTCCTACAATGAGCAGTTCTTC.